These 11 T cell receptor beta chains originate from one sample sequenced in a study of radiotherapy plus CTLA-4 blockade in lung cancer. Generated by immunoSEQ multiplex PCR, the TCRdb table keeps only in-frame clones and is missing some. Of around 80,000 clones listed, roughly 74% were seen once; the top ten hold 9.9%. The sequencing used peripheral blood, collected from a patient treated with radiotherapy plus ipilimumab. Receptors were obtained from a human donor with non-small cell lung cancer whose response to radiotherapy plus ipilimumab could not be evaluated.

The chain combines TRBV5-5 with TRBJ1-1; D remains unclear. The CDR3 length is 14 residues. V was clipped by 5 bases and J by 0 bases, with 11 bases between them. CDR1 SGHKS and CDR2 YYEKEE come from the germline V gene (reference sequence). Here the CDR3 reads CASSLLGLNTEAFF. The CDR3 DNA sequence: TGTGCCAGCAGTCTACTGGGCCTGAACACTGAAGCTTTCTTT.

The chain uses TRBV19 and TRBJ2-4; D is possibly TRBD2 (7 bases). Trimming removed 7 bases at V and 3 bases at J, with 16 bases between. Germline CDR1 is LNHDA and CDR2 is SQIVND (reference sequence). This CDR3 contains 15 residues. This CDR3 reads CASNPRGAVKNIQYF. In nucleotides, the CDR3 is TGTGCCAGTAACCCTCGGGGGGCTGTCAAAAACATTCAGTACTTC.

The J gene is TRBJ1-2, the V gene TRBV5-1, with no clear D. Germline CDR1 reads SGHRS; CDR2 reads YFSETQ. V dropped 0 bases and J dropped 3 bases, with 6 bases sitting between them. This CDR3 is 13 amino acids long. CDR3 DNA: TGCGCCAGCAGCTTGGACCGAGACTATGGCTACACCTTC. It is translated as CASSLDRDYGYTF.

There are a few counts of this clone. V is TRBV27 and J is TRBJ2-5, with D possibly being TRBD2 (5 bases). Trimming shortened V by 8 bases and J by 1 base, and 20 bases separated the two germline ends. CDR3 length: 16 amino acids. From germline, CDR1 is MNHEY and CDR2 SMNVEV (reference sequence). CDR3 region: CASDDGPRGVQETQYF. Here the CDR3 DNA reads TGTGCCAGCGATGACGGACCCCGGGGAGTCCAAGAGACCCAGTACTTC.

The J gene is TRBJ2-7, the V gene TRBV5-1; 10 nucleotides align to TRBD1. Trimming removed 0 bases from V and 6 bases from J; junction bases left unmatched: 15. Germline CDR1 and CDR2: SGHRS and YFSETQ. This CDR3 contains 18 residues. The CDR3 DNA is TGCGCCAGCAGCTTGGTGTTATTAGGGACAGGGGAATGGTTCGAGCAGTACTTC. It is translated as CASSLVLLGTGEWFEQYF.

The rearrangement links TRBV5-4 to TRBJ1-5; D not certain. Trimming left V 4 bases short and J 2 bases short, with 13 bases between. The CDR3 contains 15 residues. Germline CDR1 reads SGHNT; CDR2 reads YYREEE (reference sequence). The CDR3 DNA sequence: TGTGCCAGCAGCCGAGAGCCCTATGGCAATCAGCCCCAGCATTTT. As protein: CASSREPYGNQPQHF.

This clone was picked up one time. The chain combines TRBV7-2 with TRBJ2-2; maybe TRBD2 (6 bases). This CDR3 contains 14 residues. CDR1 and CDR2 from the germline V gene are SGHTA and FQGNSA. The V gene lost 5 bases and the J gene lost 6 bases, with 13 bases spanning the gap. CDR3 residues: CASSRLGLPGELFF. CDR3 nucleotides: TGTGCCAGCAGCAGACTAGGTCTCCCCGGGGAGCTGTTTTTT.

The J gene is TRBJ2-4, the V gene TRBV30, with 8 bases aligning to TRBD1. CDR3 size: 13 residues. Germline lookup yields CDR1 GTSNPN and CDR2 SVGIG (reference sequence). J was trimmed by 7 bases and V by 2 bases; bases with no gene match: 4. The CDR3 sequence is CAWSSGGGNIQYF. Here the CDR3 DNA reads TGTGCCTGGAGTTCAGGGGGCGGGAACATTCAGTACTTC.

V and J are TRBV27 and TRBJ2-2; TRBD2 might be the D (6 bases). The CDR3 has 16 amino acids. The germline V gene has CDR1 MNHEY and CDR2 SMNVEV (reference sequence). Trimming pared 3 bases from V and 0 bases from J, leaving 11 bases between. DNA for the CDR3: TGTGCCAGCAGTTTTTCGGGACTCGCGAACACCGGGGAGCTGTTTTTT. Encoded protein: CASSFSGLANTGELFF.

On this clone: The same CDR3 arises from other DNA sequences in this sample as well. V gene TRBV7-3 combines with J gene TRBJ2-5; TRBD2 matches 8 bases. Trimming at V came to 4 bases and at J to 4 bases, leaving 2 bases not matched to a gene. There are 13 residues in the CDR3. Germline V lookup: CDR1 SGHTA, CDR2 FQGTGA. This CDR3 reads CASSSGLAETQYF. The DNA for the CDR3 is TGTGCCAGCAGCTCAGGACTAGCAGAGACCCAGTACTTC.

The genes are TRBV6-1 and TRBJ1-2; D is possibly TRBD1 (6 bases). Germline-derived CDR1 and CDR2 are MNHNS and SASEGT. V was cut by 6 bases and J by 4 bases, with 18 bases left in between. The CDR3 runs to 15 residues. The CDR3 DNA reads as TGTGCCAGCAGCCGAATGGCAGGGGTGCTCTATGGCTACACCTTC. The encoded protein is CASSRMAGVLYGYTF.